Below are 14 T cell receptor beta chains sequenced from a single sample in a study of early T cells in non-severe SARS-CoV-2 infection. TCRdb ran MiXCR on the 5' RACE reads and lists one entry per CDR3 protein. This sample yields tens of thousands of distinct CDR3 sequences, of which under 15% are seen a single time; 7.5% to 10% belongs to the top ten. Material: whole blood, obtained at baseline. The receptor set was obtained from an adult who was a healthcare worker with PCR-confirmed SARS-CoV-2 infection or an uninfected control (not recorded which).

This clonotype was observed many times. This rearrangement joins TRBV20-1 to TRBJ2-1, with 10 nucleotides matching TRBD1. V dropped 5 bases and J dropped 5; count of bases not matched to a gene: 6. Germline V gene sequence: CDR1 DFQATT, CDR2 SNEGSKA (reference sequence). This CDR3 is built from 14 residues. The CDR3 reads CSAETGGKNNEQFF. CDR3 coding DNA: TGCAGTGCTGAGACAGGGGGCAAGAACAATGAGCAGTTCTTC.

The chain couples TRBV4-2 to TRBJ2-7, with D unclear. There are 12 residues in the CDR3. V was clipped by 4 bases and J by 3 bases, with 7 bases between them. From germline, CDR1 is LGHNA and CDR2 YNFKEQ. The CDR3 sequence is CASSLFGYEQYF. The DNA for the CDR3 is TGTGCCAGCAGCCTTTTTGGCTACGAGCAGTACTTC.

This clonotype occurred many times. V is TRBV28 and J is TRBJ1-5; D gene ambiguous. Germline CDR1 reads MDHEN; CDR2 reads SYDVKM. Trimming took 5 bases from V and 0 from J, leaving 8 bases between them. The CDR3 consists of 14 residues. The CDR3 protein is CASSMSGSNQPQHF. The CDR3, as DNA: TGTGCCAGCAGTATGTCAGGTAGCAATCAGCCCCAGCATTTT.

This clonotype was counted at least ten times. The CDR3 here is CASSLSTGSTEAFF. DNA for the CDR3: TGTGCCAGCAGCTTATCAACAGGGAGCACTGAAGCTTTCTTT. The chain is built from TRBV7-3 and TRBJ1-1; D perhaps matches TRBD1 (6 bases). Trimming took 2 bases from V and 4 from J, leaving 11 bases between them. Germline-derived CDR1 and CDR2 are SGHTA and FQGTGA. CDR3 length: 14 residues.

The chain uses TRBV20-1 and TRBJ2-1; no firm D call. V lost 4 bases, J lost 0 bases, and 7 bases lay in between. The germline gives CDR1 DFQATT, CDR2 SNEGSKA (reference sequence). The CDR3 spans 13 residues. CDR3: CSAIPDSYNEQFF. The CDR3 coding sequence is TGCAGTGCTATCCCTGACTCCTACAATGAGCAGTTCTTC.

The V call is TRBV6-6, the J call TRBJ2-5, with 7 bases that match TRBD1. The trim removed 2 bases at V and 0 bases at J, leaving 3 bases unmatched. Germline CDR1 and CDR2: MNHNY and SVGAGI (reference sequence). The CDR3 contains 15 residues. CDR3 coding DNA: TGTGCCAGCAGTTACATAGACAGGGACCAAGAGACCCAGTACTTC. Its translation: CASSYIDRDQETQYF.

This clonotype showed up just a few times. CDR3 amino acids: CASSRAREGELFF. The CDR3 coding sequence is TGTGCCAGCAGCCGGGCCCGGGAAGGGGAGCTGTTTTTT. The gene calls are TRBV11-2 and TRBJ2-2; a possible D gene is TRBD2 (5 bases). Germline values: CDR1 SGHAT, CDR2 FQNNGV. The CDR3 has 13 amino acids. V was pared by 5 bases and J by 8 bases, with 12 bases between.

In its sample, this clonotype was seen a few times. This chain connects TRBV5-4 to TRBJ2-2; D not certain. Trimming took 1 base from V and 6 from J, leaving 7 bases between them. This CDR3 has 13 amino acids. The germline CDR1 and CDR2 sequences are SGHNT and YYREEE (reference sequence). CDR3 in amino acids: CASSLPPSGELFF. Written as DNA, the CDR3 is TGTGCCAGCAGCTTGCCTCCTTCCGGGGAGCTGTTTTTT. Full variable domain (remainder filled in from reference TRBV5-4 and TRBJ2-2): ETGVTQSPTHLIKTRGQQVTLRCSSQSGHNTVSWYQQALGQGPQFIFQYYREEENGRGNFPPRFSGLQFPNYSSELNVNALELDDSALYLCASSLPPSGELFFGEGSRLTVL.

The chain has TRBV4-3 and TRBJ1-1; D not resolved. Germline CDR1 reads LGHNA; CDR2 reads YSLEER. V was trimmed by 0 bases and J by 11 bases, leaving 16 bases between them. CDR3 size: 14 residues. CDR3 DNA: TGCGCCAGCAGCCAAGATGAATTAAAGGGTAGGGCTTTCTTT. Protein: CASSQDELKGRAFF.

The CDR3 spells CASSADPLALSSYNEQFF. The CDR3, as DNA: TGTGCCAGCAGCGCCGACCCGCTAGCGCTGAGCTCCTACAATGAGCAGTTCTTC. This chain links TRBV9 with TRBJ2-1; weak D call: TRBD2 (6 bases). Germline CDR1 and CDR2: SGDLS and YYNGEE. Trimming cost V 3 bases and J 0 bases, with 19 bases left between them. The CDR3 has 18 residues. The whole variable domain, filled in from reference TRBV9 and TRBJ2-1, reads DSGVTQTPKHLITATGQRVTLRCSPRSGDLSVYWYQQSLDQGLQFLIQYYNGEERAKGNILERFSAQQFPDLHSELNLSSLELGDSALYFCASSADPLALSSYNEQFFGPGTRLTVL.

The chain links TRBV5-1 to TRBJ2-5; D remains ambiguous. This CDR3 spans 13 amino acids. Germline V gene sequence: CDR1 SGHRS, CDR2 YFSETQ. The ends were cut back, 1 base at V and 4 bases at J, with 8 bases in the middle. CDR3 coding DNA: TGCGCCAGCAGCTTGAGGGTCAGAGAGACCCAGTACTTC. The encoded protein is CASSLRVRETQYF.

This clonotype has only a few counts. This chain uses TRBV6-5 with TRBJ1-6, with 7 bases identical to TRBD1. The V gene end was trimmed by 6 bases and the J gene end by 9 bases; junction bases not matched to a gene: 8. The CDR3 is 14 amino acids. The germline V gene encodes CDR1 MNHEY and CDR2 SVGAGI. Here the CDR3 reads CASRSTGVASPLHF. In nucleotides, the CDR3 is TGTGCCAGCAGGTCTACAGGGGTTGCTTCACCCCTCCACTTT.

The table lists this clonotype with a count of one. The DNA of the CDR3 is TGCGCCAGCAGCTTGGCGGTGGAGGAAAAACTGTTTTTT. Residues: CASSLAVEEKLFF. The V gene is TRBV5-1, the J gene TRBJ1-4; D is undetermined. Germline-derived CDR1 and CDR2 are SGHRS and YFSETQ. Trimming took 0 bases from V and 8 from J, leaving 8 bases between them. This CDR3 is built from 13 residues.

This clonotype has just a few counts. This chain uses TRBV19 with TRBJ2-1, with 10 bases aligning to TRBD1. V gave up 8 bases and J gave up 0 bases; unmatched junction bases: 7. Germline V CDR1 and CDR2: LNHDA, SQIVND (reference sequence). This CDR3 contains 16 residues. The CDR3 region is CASQWGTGASYNEQFF. The CDR3 DNA reads TGTGCCAGTCAATGGGGGACAGGGGCCTCCTACAATGAGCAGTTCTTC.